The sequence of this T cell receptor beta chain was determined in a study of T cell repertoires in cytomegalovirus infection. Looking at the study overall: The study used recently identified HLA-C-restricted and well-studied HLA-B-restricted CMV epitopes.

This CDR3 has 14 residues. The germline V gene encodes CDR1 DFQATT and CDR2 SNEGSKA (reference sequence). The V and J ends lost 6 bases and 4 bases respectively, with 15 bases between them. This clonotype came up a few times. Its antigen remains unknown. TCRdb re-analysed the reads in MiXCR, keeping a single row per CDR3 protein. This table holds 50,000 to 65,000 distinct CDR3 sequences, roughly a fifth found once. The chain couples TRBV20-1 to TRBJ1-4, with a possible D match to TRBD1 (5 bases). The receptor was derived from a human donor in good health (CMV status not recorded). Some clones in this sample may be carry-over from other donors' samples. Sequenced material: CD8+ T cells from cultured PBMCs, taken from culture after CMV antigen stimulation. In nucleotides, the CDR3 is TGCAGTGCAAAATCCGGCAGGGATAATGAAAAACTGTTTTTT. Translated, it gives CSAKSGRDNEKLFF.